This record concerns one T cell receptor (beta chain) sequence. Clinical history as reported by participants underpinned cohort assignment. Assay used: immunoSEQ multiplex PCR; TCRdb lists only in-frame clones, some missing. The sample shows 400,000 to 450,000 clones, about 92% of them seen only once. The CDR3 contains 13 residues. The junction had 3 bases not matched to a gene; V was cut back by 1 base and J by 9 bases. Germline-derived CDR1 and CDR2 are LNHDA and SQIVND (reference sequence). This entry comes from a study of blood T cell repertoires in COVID-19. Input material: PBMCs or T cells enriched from blood (not recorded which). The clonotype originates from a man between 18 and 35 years old who had recovered from COVID-19. The chain carries TRBV19 and TRBJ2-1, with 7 positions matching TRBD2. CDR3: CASSIVGGGEQFF. The CDR3 region has the DNA TGTGCCAGTAGTATAGTAGGCGGGGGTGAGCAGTTCTTC.